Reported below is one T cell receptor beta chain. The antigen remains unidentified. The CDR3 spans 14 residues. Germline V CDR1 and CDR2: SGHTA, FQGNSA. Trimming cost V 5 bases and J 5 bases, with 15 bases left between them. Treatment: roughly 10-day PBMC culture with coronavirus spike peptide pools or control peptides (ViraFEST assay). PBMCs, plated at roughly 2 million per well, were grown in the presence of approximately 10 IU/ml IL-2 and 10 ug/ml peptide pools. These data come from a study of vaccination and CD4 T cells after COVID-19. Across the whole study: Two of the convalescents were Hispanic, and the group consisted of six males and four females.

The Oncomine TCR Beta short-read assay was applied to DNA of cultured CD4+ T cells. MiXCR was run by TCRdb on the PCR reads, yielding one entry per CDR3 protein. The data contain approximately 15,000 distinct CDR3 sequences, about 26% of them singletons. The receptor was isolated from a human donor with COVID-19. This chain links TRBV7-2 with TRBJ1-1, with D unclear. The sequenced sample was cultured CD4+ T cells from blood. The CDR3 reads CASSIRIVGTEAFF. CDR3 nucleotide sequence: TGTGCCAGCAGCATCAGGATAGTCGGGACTGAAGCTTTCTTT. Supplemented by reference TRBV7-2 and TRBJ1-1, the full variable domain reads GAGVSQSPSNKVTEKGKDVELRCDPISGHTALYWYRQSLGQGLEFLIYFQGNSAPDKSGLPSDRFSAERTGGSVSTLTIQRTQQEDSAVYLCASSIRIVGTEAFFGQGTRLTVV.